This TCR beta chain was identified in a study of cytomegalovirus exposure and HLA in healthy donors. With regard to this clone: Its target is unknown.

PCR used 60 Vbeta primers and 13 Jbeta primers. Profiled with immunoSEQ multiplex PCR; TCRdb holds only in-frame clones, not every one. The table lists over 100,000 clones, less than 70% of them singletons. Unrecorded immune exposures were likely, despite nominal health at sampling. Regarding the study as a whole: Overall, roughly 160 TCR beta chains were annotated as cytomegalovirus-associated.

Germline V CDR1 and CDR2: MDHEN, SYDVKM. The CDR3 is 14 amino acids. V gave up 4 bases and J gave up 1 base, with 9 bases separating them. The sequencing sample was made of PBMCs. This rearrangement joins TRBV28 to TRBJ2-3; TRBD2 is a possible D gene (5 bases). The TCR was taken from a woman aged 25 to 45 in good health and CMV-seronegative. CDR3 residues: CASSSRTRTDTQYF. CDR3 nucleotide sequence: TGTGCCAGCAGTTCCAGGACTCGCACAGATACGCAGTATTTT.